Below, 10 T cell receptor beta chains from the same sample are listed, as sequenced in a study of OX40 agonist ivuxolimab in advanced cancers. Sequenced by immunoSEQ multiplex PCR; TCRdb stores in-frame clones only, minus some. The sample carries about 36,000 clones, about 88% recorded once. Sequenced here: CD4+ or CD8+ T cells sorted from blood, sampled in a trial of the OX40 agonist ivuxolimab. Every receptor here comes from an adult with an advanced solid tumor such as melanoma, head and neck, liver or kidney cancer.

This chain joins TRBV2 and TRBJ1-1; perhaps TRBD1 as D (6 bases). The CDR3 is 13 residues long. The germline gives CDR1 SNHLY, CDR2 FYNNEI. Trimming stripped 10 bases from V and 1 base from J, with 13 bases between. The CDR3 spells CATMRQENTEAFF. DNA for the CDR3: TGTGCCACTATGAGACAGGAGAACACTGAAGCTTTCTTT. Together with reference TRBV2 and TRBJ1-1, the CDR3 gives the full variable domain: EPEVTQTPSHQVTQMGQEVILRCVPISNHLYFYWYRQILGQKVEFLVSFYNNEISEKSEIFDDQFSVERPDGSNFTLKIRSTKLEDSAMYFCATMRQENTEAFFGQGTRLTVV.

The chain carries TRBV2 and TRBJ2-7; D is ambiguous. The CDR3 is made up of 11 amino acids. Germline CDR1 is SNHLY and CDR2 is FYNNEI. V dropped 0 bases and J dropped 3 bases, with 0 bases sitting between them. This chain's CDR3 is CASSEAYEQYF. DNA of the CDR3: TGTGCCAGCAGTGAAGCCTACGAGCAGTACTTC.

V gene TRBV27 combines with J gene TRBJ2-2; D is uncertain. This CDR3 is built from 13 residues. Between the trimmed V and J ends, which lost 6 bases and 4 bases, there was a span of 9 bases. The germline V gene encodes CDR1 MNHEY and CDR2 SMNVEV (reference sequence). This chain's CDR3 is CASSPTVTGELFF. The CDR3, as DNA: TGTGCCAGCAGCCCCACGGTCACCGGGGAGCTGTTTTTT.

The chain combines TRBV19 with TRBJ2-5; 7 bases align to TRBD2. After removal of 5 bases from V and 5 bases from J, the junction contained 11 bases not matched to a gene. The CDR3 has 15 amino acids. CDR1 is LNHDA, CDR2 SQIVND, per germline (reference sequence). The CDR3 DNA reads TGTGCCAGTAGTCCACAGCGGGGATTCCGGGAGACCCAGTACTTC. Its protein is CASSPQRGFRETQYF.

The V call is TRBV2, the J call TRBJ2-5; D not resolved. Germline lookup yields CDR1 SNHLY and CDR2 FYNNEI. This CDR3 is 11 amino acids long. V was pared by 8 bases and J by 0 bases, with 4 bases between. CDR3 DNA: TGTGCCAGCTGGTACCAAGAGACCCAGTACTTC. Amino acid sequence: CASWYQETQYF.

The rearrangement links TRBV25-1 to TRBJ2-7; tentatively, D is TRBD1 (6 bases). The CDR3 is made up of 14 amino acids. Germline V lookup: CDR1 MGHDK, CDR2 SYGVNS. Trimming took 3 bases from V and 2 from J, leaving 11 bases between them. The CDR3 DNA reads TGTGCCAGCAGTGATAGGACAGCCACCTACGAGCAGTACTTC. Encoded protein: CASSDRTATYEQYF.

The CDR3 DNA follows: TGTGCCAGCAGTCTACTTAGCGGGAGTTCCTACAATGAGCAGTTCTTC. This encodes CASSLLSGSSYNEQFF. The chain is built from TRBV27 and TRBJ2-1; TRBD2 matches at 9 bases. V lost 5 bases to trimming and J lost 1 base; unmatched junction nucleotides: 6. This CDR3 is built from 16 residues. CDR1 is MNHEY and CDR2 is SMNVEV in the germline V gene (reference sequence).

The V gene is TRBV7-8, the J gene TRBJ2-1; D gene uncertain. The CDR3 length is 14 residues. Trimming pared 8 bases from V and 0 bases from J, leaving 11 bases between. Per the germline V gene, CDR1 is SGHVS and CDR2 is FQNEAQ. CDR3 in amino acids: CASRELASYNEQFF. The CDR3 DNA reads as TGTGCCAGCCGCGAGCTGGCCTCCTACAATGAGCAGTTCTTC.

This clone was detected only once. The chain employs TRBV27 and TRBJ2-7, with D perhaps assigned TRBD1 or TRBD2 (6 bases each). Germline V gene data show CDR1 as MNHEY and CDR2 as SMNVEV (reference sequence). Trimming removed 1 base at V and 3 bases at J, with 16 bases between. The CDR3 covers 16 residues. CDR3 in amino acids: CASSLLTGGNLYEQYF. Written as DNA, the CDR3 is TGTGCCAGCAGTTTATTGACAGGCGGGAACCTCTACGAGCAGTACTTC.

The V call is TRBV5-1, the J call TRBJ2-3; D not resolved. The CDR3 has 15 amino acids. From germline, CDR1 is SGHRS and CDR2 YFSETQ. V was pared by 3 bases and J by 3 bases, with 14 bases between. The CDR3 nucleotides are TGCGCCAGCAGCTCTGACCCGGGTTCAACAGATACGCAGTATTTT. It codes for CASSSDPGSTDTQYF.